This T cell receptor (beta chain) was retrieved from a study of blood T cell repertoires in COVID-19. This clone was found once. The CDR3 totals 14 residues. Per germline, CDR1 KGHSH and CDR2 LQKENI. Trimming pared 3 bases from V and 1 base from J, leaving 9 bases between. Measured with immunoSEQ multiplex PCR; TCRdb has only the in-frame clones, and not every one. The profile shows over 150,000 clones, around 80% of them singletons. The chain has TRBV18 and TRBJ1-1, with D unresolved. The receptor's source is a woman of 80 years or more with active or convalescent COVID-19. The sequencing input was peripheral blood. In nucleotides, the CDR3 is TGTGCCAGCTCACCCCCACACCGGAACACTGAAGCTTTCTTT. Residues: CASSPPHRNTEAFF.